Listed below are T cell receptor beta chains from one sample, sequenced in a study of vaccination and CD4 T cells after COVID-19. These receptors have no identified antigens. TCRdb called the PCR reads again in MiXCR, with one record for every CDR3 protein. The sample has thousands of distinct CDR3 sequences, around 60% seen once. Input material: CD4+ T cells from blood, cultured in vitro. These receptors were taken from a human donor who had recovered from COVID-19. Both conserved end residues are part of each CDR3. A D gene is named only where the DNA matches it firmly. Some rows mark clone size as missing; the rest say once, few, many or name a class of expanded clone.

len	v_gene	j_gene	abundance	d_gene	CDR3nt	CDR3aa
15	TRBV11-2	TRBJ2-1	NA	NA	TGTGCCAGCAGCTTAGGGTCAGACTCCTACAATGAGCAGTTCTTC	CASSLGSDSYNEQFF
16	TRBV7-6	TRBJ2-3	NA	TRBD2	TGTGCCAGCAGCTTAGAAGCGGGAGGGCTTTCAGATACGCAGTATTTT	CASSLEAGGLSDTQYF
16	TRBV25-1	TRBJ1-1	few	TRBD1	TGTGCCAGCAGTAGAGTAACAGGGGGAGGGAACACTGAAGCTTTCTTT	CASSRVTGGGNTEAFF
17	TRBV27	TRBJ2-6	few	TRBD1	TGTGCCAGCAGTTCCGGGACAGGGGACTCTGGGGCCAACGTCCTGACTTTC	CASSSGTGDSGANVLTF
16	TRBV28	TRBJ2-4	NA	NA	TGTGCCAGCAGACAAACAGGGCTTAGGGCCAAAAACATTCAGTACTTC	CASRQTGLRAKNIQYF
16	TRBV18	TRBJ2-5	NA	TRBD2	TGTGCCAGCTCACCCGGACTAGCGGGAGGAGGAGAGACCCAGTACTTC	CASSPGLAGGGETQYF
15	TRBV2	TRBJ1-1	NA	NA	TGTGCCAGCAGTCGAACAGTCCCAGGGAACACTGAAGCTTTCTTT	CASSRTVPGNTEAFF
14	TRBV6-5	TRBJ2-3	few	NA	TGTGCCAGCAGTTACTCCCTAGCGACAGATACGCAGTATTTT	CASSYSLATDTQYF
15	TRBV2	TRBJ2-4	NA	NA	TGTGCCAGCAGTGTGGACAATATAGCCAAAAACATTCAGTACTTC	CASSVDNIAKNIQYF
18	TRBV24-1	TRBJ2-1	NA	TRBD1	TGTGCCACCAGTGATCCCCGTGTCGGGGACAGGGGCTACAATGAGCAGTTCTTC	CATSDPRVGDRGYNEQFF
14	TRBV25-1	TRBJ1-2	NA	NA	TGTGCCAGCAGGGGACCGGGGGGGACCTATGGCTACACCTTC	CASRGPGGTYGYTF
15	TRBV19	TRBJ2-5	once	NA	TGTGCCAGTAGGAAAGCGAGCGGAGGTACGGAGACCCAGTACTTC	CASRKASGGTETQYF
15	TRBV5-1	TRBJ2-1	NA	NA	TGCGCCAGCAGCTTGCGCGACCCCGGCTACAATGAGCAGTTCTTC	CASSLRDPGYNEQFF
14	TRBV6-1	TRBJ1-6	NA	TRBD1	TGTGCCAGCACCCTGGACAGGGGAGGGTCACCCCTCCACTTT	CASTLDRGGSPLHF
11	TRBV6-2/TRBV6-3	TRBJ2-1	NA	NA	TGTGCCAGCACCCAGTCCAATGAGCAGTTCTTC	CASTQSNEQFF
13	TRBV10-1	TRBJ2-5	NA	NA	TGCGCCAGCAGTGAGGACGCCTATGGGACCCAGTACTTC	CASSEDAYGTQYF
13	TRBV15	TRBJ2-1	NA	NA	TGTGCCACCAGCAGGAACTCCGACAATGAGCAGTTCTTC	CATSRNSDNEQFF
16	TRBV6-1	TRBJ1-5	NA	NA	TGTGCCAGCAGTCCAGGGCTGGGGTCGAGCAATCAGCCCCAGCATTTT	CASSPGLGSSNQPQHF
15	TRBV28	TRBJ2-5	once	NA	TGTGCCAGCAGTTTTGGCCTTGGGAGGGGGGATACCCAGTACTTC	CASSFGLGRGDTQYF
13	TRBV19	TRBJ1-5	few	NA	TGTGCCTCCCAAGACAGCTACAATCAGCCCCAGCATTTT	CASQDSYNQPQHF
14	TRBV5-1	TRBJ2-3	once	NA	TGCGCCAGCAGCTTGGGCGTCATCACAGATACGCAGTATTTT	CASSLGVITDTQYF
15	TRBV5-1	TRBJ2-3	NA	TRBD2	TGCGCCAGCAGCAGAACTAGCGGGAGCACAGATACGCAGTATTTT	CASSRTSGSTDTQYF
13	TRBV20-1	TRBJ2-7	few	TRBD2	TGCAGTGCTAGAAGGACTAGCGGCTACGAGCAGTACTTC	CSARRTSGYEQYF
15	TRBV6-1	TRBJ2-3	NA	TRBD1	TGTGCCAGCAGGCCACCGGGACAGGCTCGGGGGACGCAGTATTTT	CASRPPGQARGTQYF
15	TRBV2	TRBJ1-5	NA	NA	TGTGCCAGCAGTGACGCGGGGAACCAGGGTCAGCCCCAGCATTTT	CASSDAGNQGQPQHF
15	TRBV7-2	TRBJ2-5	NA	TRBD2	TGTGCCAGCAGCTTTAAATCCCAGGGAGGGGAGACCCAGTACTTC	CASSFKSQGGETQYF
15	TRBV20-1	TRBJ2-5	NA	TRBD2	TGCAGTGCAACCACCGGGACTACCAAGGAGGAGACCCAGTACTTC	CSATTGTTKEETQYF
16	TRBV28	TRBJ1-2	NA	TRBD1	TGTGCCAGCAGTTCCGAAGCGGGGGCGACAGGGGTTGGCTACACCTTC	CASSSEAGATGVGYTF
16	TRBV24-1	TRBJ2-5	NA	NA	TGTGCCACCAGTGATTTCCTGGAAGACAGCCAAGAGACCCAGTACTTC	CATSDFLEDSQETQYF
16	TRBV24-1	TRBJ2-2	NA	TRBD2	TGTGCCACCAGACCTAGCGGGAGTACCAGCACCGGGGAGCTGTTTTTT	CATRPSGSTSTGELFF
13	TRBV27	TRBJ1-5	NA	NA	TGTGCCAGCAGTTTTAAGCCCCGTTCGCCCCAGCATTTT	CASSFKPRSPQHF
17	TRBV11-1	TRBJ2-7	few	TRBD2	TGTGCCAGCACCCCAAAACACTTAGCGGGAGGGCCCTACGAGCAGTACTTC	CASTPKHLAGGPYEQYF
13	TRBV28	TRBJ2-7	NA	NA	TGTGCCATCGGGACTTCTAACCCCTCCGAGCAGTACTTC	CAIGTSNPSEQYF
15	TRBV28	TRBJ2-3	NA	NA	TGTGCCAGCAGTTCGGCCTGGGACACCTCAGATACGCAGTATTTT	CASSSAWDTSDTQYF
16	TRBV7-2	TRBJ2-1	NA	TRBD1	TGTGCCAGCAGCTTAGACAGGGGAGTCTCCTACAATGAGCAGTTCTTC	CASSLDRGVSYNEQFF
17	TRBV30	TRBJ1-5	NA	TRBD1	TGTGCCTGGGGACCCGGGACAGGGGGCTCGAAGAATCAGCCCCAGCATTTT	CAWGPGTGGSKNQPQHF
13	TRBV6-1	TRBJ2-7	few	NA	TGTGCCAGCAGCAGGGACCTTGCCTACGAGCAGTACTTC	CASSRDLAYEQYF
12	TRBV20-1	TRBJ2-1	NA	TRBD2	TGCAGTGCTGGGGGACTAGCGGGGGAGCAGTTCTTC	CSAGGLAGEQFF
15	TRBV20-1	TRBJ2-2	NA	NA	TGCAGTGCAAAAGGCGGGGCGAAGAACACCGGGGAGCTGTTTTTT	CSAKGGAKNTGELFF
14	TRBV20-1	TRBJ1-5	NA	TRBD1	TGCAGTGCTAGACAGACAGGGGTTTATCAGCCCCAGCATTTT	CSARQTGVYQPQHF
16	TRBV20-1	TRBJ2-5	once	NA	TGCAGTGCCTCCCCCCCGGGGTCGGGGTCGCAAGAGACCCAGTACTTC	CSASPPGSGSQETQYF
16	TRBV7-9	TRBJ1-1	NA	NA	TGTGCCAGCAGCTTAGCCCGGACAAGGGATAACACTGAAGCTTTCTTT	CASSLARTRDNTEAFF
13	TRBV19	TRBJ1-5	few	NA	TGTGCCAGTAGTATAGATAGACATCAGCCCCAGCATTTT	CASSIDRHQPQHF
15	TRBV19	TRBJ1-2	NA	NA	TGTGCCAGTACCTCATGGGGGCAGGGGATAGGAGGCTACACCTTC	CASTSWGQGIGGYTF
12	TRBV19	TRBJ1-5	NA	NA	TGCGCCAGTAGTATGGTCCAAGGGCCCCAGCATTTT	CASSMVQGPQHF
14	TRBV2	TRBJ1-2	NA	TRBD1	TGTGCCAGCAGCCCGGGACAGCTATACTATGGCTACACCTTC	CASSPGQLYYGYTF
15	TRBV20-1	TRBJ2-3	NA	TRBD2	TGCAGTGCTAGAAAAACTAGCGGGAGGGCGAATACGCAGTATTTT	CSARKTSGRANTQYF
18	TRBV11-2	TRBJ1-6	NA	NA	TGTGCCAGCAGCTTAGTGTGGGACCGGAGCTCCTATAATTCACCCCTCCACTTT	CASSLVWDRSSYNSPLHF
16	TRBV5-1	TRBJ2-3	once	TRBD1	TGCGCCAGCAGCTTTGGGGGGACAGGGGTCACAGATACGCAGTATTTT	CASSFGGTGVTDTQYF
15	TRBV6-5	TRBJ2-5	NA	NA	TGTGCCAGCAGTTACTCGGGAGACAACGGCGAGACCCAGTACTTC	CASSYSGDNGETQYF